These 8 T cell receptor beta chains came from one sample sequenced in a study of T cells of healthy individuals. TCRdb passed the 5' RACE reads through MiXCR, listing each CDR3 protein once. The sample consists of roughly 76,000 distinct CDR3 sequences, roughly 5% of them appearing once. The origin of the receptors is a female donor in good health.

V is TRBV29-1 and J is TRBJ2-6; 10 bases are shared with TRBD2. The CDR3 loop spans 16 amino acids. The ends lost 6 bases at V and 0 bases at J; junction bases unmatched: 5. Germline V CDR1 and CDR2: SQVTM, ANQGSEA. CDR3 protein: CSVGTSVTSGANVLTF. CDR3 bases: TGCAGCGTCGGGACTAGCGTAACCTCTGGGGCCAACGTCCTGACTTTC.

Relative to its sample, this clonotype is medium-sized. The rearrangement links TRBV7-2 to TRBJ1-2, with D possibly matching TRBD1 (6 bases). The CDR3 has 14 amino acids. Germline CDR1 and CDR2: SGHTA and FQGNSA. V was cut by 5 bases and J by 8 bases, with 18 bases left in between. CDR3 sequence (DNA): TGTGCCAGCAGCCGCGACAGGCCCGCCGGAGGCTACACCTTC. This translates into CASSRDRPAGGYTF.

This clonotype occurred many times. The V call is TRBV11-2, the J call TRBJ2-7; D gene uncertain. CDR3 length: 12 amino acids. The germline V gene encodes CDR1 SGHAT and CDR2 FQNNGV. Trimming stripped 5 bases from V and 6 bases from J, with 11 bases between. The CDR3 DNA is TGTGCCAGCAGCCCACATGGTAGCGAGCAGTACTTC. Its protein product is CASSPHGSEQYF. The full variable domain, completed using reference TRBV11-2 and TRBJ2-7, is EAGVAQSPRYKIIEKRQSVAFWCNPISGHATLYWYQQILGQGPKLLIQFQNNGVVDDSQLPKDRFSAERLKGVDSTLKIQPAKLEDSAVYLCASSPHGSEQYFGPGTRLTVT.

Many counts were recorded for this clonotype. The chain is built from TRBV7-9 and TRBJ2-6, with a tentative D call TRBD1 (5 bases). Trimming left V 3 bases short and J 2 bases short, with 8 bases between. The CDR3 totals 15 residues. Germline V gives CDR1 SEHNR, CDR2 FQNEAQ (reference sequence). CDR3 amino acids: CASSLVGPGANVLTF. CDR3 DNA: TGTGCCAGCAGCTTGGTGGGGCCTGGGGCCAACGTCCTGACTTTC.

The chain links TRBV7-2 to TRBJ1-1; D is perhaps TRBD1 (6 bases). CDR1 is SGHTA, CDR2 FQGNSA, per germline. The CDR3 covers 15 residues. V lost 5 bases to trimming and J lost 4 bases, with 17 bases between them. CDR3: CASSPQTGRGTEAFF. The CDR3 DNA reads TGTGCCAGCAGCCCACAGACAGGTAGAGGCACTGAAGCTTTCTTT.

In the case of this clonotype: A much larger clone lies one base from this, so it may be a read error. The rearrangement joins TRBV6-5 to TRBJ2-7, with 7 bases that match TRBD2. The V gene's germline CDR1 is MNHEY and CDR2 SVGAGI. V gave up 7 bases and J gave up 7 bases; unmatched junction bases: 19. The CDR3 is made up of 16 amino acids. CDR3 protein: CASNPGLAALCWEQYF. The CDR3 DNA reads TGTGCCAGCAATCCTGGGCTAGCGGCCCTGTGTTGGGAGCAGTACTTC.

The sample holds a few counts of this clonotype. This sequence joins TRBV13 and TRBJ1-5; D is unclear. V was trimmed by 0 bases and J by 2 bases, leaving 8 bases between them. Germline V gives CDR1 PRHDT, CDR2 FYEKMQ (reference sequence). The CDR3 is 15 amino acids. DNA for the CDR3: TGTGCCAGCAGCTTAGGGCCCGGCGGCAATCAGCCCCAGCATTTT. Translation: CASSLGPGGNQPQHF.

Many counts were recorded for this clonotype. The chain is built from TRBV6-2 or TRBV6-3 and TRBJ2-1, with 11 bases that match TRBD2. The V gene's germline CDR1 is MNHEY and CDR2 SVGEGT. This CDR3 contains 19 residues. The ends lost 7 bases at V and 3 bases at J; junction bases unmatched: 17. CDR3 sequence (DNA): TGTGCCAGCACCGGAGGGGGGACAGCAGGGACTAGCGGCTACAATGAGCAGTTCTTC. Protein: CASTGGGTAGTSGYNEQFF.